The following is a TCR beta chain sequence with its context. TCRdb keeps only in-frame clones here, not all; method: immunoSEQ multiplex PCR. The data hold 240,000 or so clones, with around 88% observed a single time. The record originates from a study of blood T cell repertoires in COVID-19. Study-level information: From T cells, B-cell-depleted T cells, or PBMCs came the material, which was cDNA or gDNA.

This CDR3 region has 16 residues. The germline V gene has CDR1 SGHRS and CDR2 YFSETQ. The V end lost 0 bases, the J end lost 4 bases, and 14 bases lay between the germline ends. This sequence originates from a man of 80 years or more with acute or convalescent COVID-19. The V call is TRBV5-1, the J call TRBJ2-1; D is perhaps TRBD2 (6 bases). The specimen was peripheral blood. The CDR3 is CASSLVNGSWYNEQFF. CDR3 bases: TGCGCCAGCAGCTTGGTCAACGGGAGTTGGTACAATGAGCAGTTCTTC.